A selection of T cell receptor beta chains follows, all from one sample in a study of blood T cells in healthy people across ages. TCRdb reprocessed the 5' RACE reads with MiXCR, giving one entry per CDR3 protein. The sample yields hundreds of thousands of distinct CDR3 sequences, around 27% seen once. In addition, the sample was reused for a study of T cells of mothers and their children.

Sample: blood. The receptors here all came from a boy aged 2 to 9 in good health. Both conserved end residues are part of each CDR3. Fields, in order: CDR3 length, clone size, J gene, D gene, V gene, CDR3 DNA, CDR3 protein. A D gene is named only where the DNA matches it firmly. Clone size is given for some rows only: seen once, a few or many times, or a class if the clone is expanded.

len: 15
abundance: -
j_gene: TRBJ1-5
d_gene: -
v_gene: TRBV6-1
CDR3nt: TGTGCCAGCAGTGAATGGTACGCGGTCAATCAGCCCCAGCATTTT
CDR3aa: CASSEWYAVNQPQHF

len: 13
abundance: -
j_gene: TRBJ2-7
d_gene: -
v_gene: TRBV25-1
CDR3nt: TGTGCCAGCAGTCCAGGAGGAATCTACGAGCAGTACTTC
CDR3aa: CASSPGGIYEQYF

len: 15
abundance: few
j_gene: TRBJ2-1
d_gene: TRBD2
v_gene: TRBV12-3/TRBV12-4
CDR3nt: TGTGCCAGCAGCCCCACTAGCGGGATTGGGAATGAGCAGTTCTTC
CDR3aa: CASSPTSGIGNEQFF

len: 15
abundance: -
j_gene: TRBJ2-5
d_gene: -
v_gene: TRBV7-8
CDR3nt: TGTGCCAGCAGCTTAACGGGCCTAAACCAAGAGACCCAGTACTTC
CDR3aa: CASSLTGLNQETQYF

len: 14
abundance: -
j_gene: TRBJ1-2
d_gene: TRBD1
v_gene: TRBV2
CDR3nt: TGTGCCAGCAGGGGGGACAGGGCTAACTATGGCTACACCTTC
CDR3aa: CASRGDRANYGYTF

len: 15
abundance: -
j_gene: TRBJ2-1
d_gene: TRBD2
v_gene: TRBV27
CDR3nt: TGTGCCAGCAGTAGGACTAGCGGGAGGGCCACTGAGCAGTTCTTC
CDR3aa: CASSRTSGRATEQFF

len: 14
abundance: many
j_gene: TRBJ2-5
d_gene: -
v_gene: TRBV5-1
CDR3nt: TGCGCCAGCAGCTTGTCCGCTAACCGGGAGACCCAGTACTTC
CDR3aa: CASSLSANRETQYF

len: 12
abundance: few
j_gene: TRBJ2-1
d_gene: -
v_gene: TRBV7-2
CDR3nt: TGTGCCAGCAGCCAAGGACTCAATGAGCAGTTCTTC
CDR3aa: CASSQGLNEQFF

len: 12
abundance: -
j_gene: TRBJ1-2
d_gene: -
v_gene: TRBV20-1
CDR3nt: TGCAGTGCTTGGACTGCAGTGGGTGGCTACACCTTC
CDR3aa: CSAWTAVGGYTF

len: 14
abundance: few
j_gene: TRBJ1-2
d_gene: TRBD1
v_gene: TRBV18
CDR3nt: TGTGCCAGCTCACCGGAGGACAGGGAAAGTGGCTACACCTTC
CDR3aa: CASSPEDRESGYTF

len: 15
abundance: -
j_gene: TRBJ2-1
d_gene: TRBD1
v_gene: TRBV27
CDR3nt: TGTGCCAGCAGTGTCCGGGACAGGGTATTTAATGAGCAGTTCTTC
CDR3aa: CASSVRDRVFNEQFF

len: 15
abundance: -
j_gene: TRBJ1-1
d_gene: TRBD1
v_gene: TRBV5-1
CDR3nt: TGCGCCAGCAGCCGCTCGGGACAGGGGGGCACTGAAGCTTTCTTT
CDR3aa: CASSRSGQGGTEAFF

len: 13
abundance: few
j_gene: TRBJ2-3
d_gene: TRBD1
v_gene: TRBV15
CDR3nt: TGTGCCACCAGTCGAGGGGGCGAGGATACGCAGTATTTT
CDR3aa: CATSRGGEDTQYF

len: 17
abundance: -
j_gene: TRBJ2-3
d_gene: TRBD2
v_gene: TRBV6-2/TRBV6-3
CDR3nt: TGTGCCAGCAGTTACGCGACTAGCGGGAGGTTCACAGATACGCAGTGTTTT
CDR3aa: CASSYATSGRFTDTQCF

len: 13
abundance: once
j_gene: TRBJ1-1
d_gene: -
v_gene: TRBV29-1
CDR3nt: TGCAGCGTTGCCGCCGGGACCGGGACTGAAGCTTTCTTT
CDR3aa: CSVAAGTGTEAFF

len: 15
abundance: few
j_gene: TRBJ2-1
d_gene: -
v_gene: TRBV10-3
CDR3nt: TGTGCCATCAGTGAGGTGGCAGGGGATTGGAATGAGCAGTTCTTC
CDR3aa: CAISEVAGDWNEQFF

len: 14
abundance: -
j_gene: TRBJ2-7
d_gene: TRBD2
v_gene: TRBV7-2
CDR3nt: TGTGCCAGCAGTTCAGCGGGACTCCTCTACGAGCAGTACTTC
CDR3aa: CASSSAGLLYEQYF

len: 15
abundance: -
j_gene: TRBJ2-3
d_gene: TRBD1
v_gene: TRBV15
CDR3nt: TGTGCCACCAGAGGGGGACAGGGATTCGCAGATACGCAGTATTTT
CDR3aa: CATRGGQGFADTQYF

len: 14
abundance: -
j_gene: TRBJ2-1
d_gene: -
v_gene: TRBV7-8
CDR3nt: TGTGCCAGCAGCGAGCTACAGGGTCGCCATGAGCAGTTCTTC
CDR3aa: CASSELQGRHEQFF